The sequence of this T cell receptor beta chain was determined in a study of beta chain features in type 1 diabetes. Study-wide results and caveats: PCR might show a preference for shorter templates, equally across patients and controls. Naive, central memory and Treg TCRB repertoires appeared more alike in patients than in healthy donors. Whether TCRB rearrangement is influenced by HLA type went unresolved here.

A word on this clone: Its antigen is undetermined.

This CDR3 is 16 amino acids long. CDR1 and CDR2 from the germline V gene are MGHRA and YSYEKL. Deletions cut 0 bases from V and 7 bases from J, with 13 bases between. Purities over 98% were achieved in all sorted populations. The whole isolated RNA underwent reverse transcription, so sequencing captured expressed TCRB transcripts. The repertoire was sequenced with immunoSEQ multiplex PCR; TCRdb's copy has only in-frame clones and lacks some. The sample lists over 500,000 clones; around 15% were seen once. The TCR comes from a man aged 18 to 35 in good health. This sequence joins TRBV4-1 and TRBJ1-6; TRBD1 is a possible D gene (6 bases). Sequenced input: naive CD4+ T cells from blood. CDR3: CASSQESDRWNSPLHF. CDR3 nucleotides: TGCGCCAGCAGCCAAGAATCAGACAGGTGGAATTCACCCCTCCACTTT.